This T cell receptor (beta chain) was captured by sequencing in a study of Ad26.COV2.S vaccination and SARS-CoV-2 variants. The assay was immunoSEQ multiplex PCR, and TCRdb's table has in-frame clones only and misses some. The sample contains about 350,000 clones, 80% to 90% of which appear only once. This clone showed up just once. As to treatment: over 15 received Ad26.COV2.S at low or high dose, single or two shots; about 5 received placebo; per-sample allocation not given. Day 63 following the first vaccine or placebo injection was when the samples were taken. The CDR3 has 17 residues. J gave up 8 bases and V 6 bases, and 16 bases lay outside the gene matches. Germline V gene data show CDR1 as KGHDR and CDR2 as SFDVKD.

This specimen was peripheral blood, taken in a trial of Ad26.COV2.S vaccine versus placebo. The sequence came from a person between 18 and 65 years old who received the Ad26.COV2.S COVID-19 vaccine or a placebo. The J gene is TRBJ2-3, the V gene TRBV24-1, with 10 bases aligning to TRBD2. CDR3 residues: CATSTFSGRRRSFTQYF. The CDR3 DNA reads TGTGCCACCAGTACTTTTAGCGGGAGGCGGAGGTCTTTTACGCAGTATTTT.